These 27 T cell receptor beta chains were sequenced from one sample in a study of T cell clones after liver transplantation (dated by TCRdb to the late 2010s). The library was built by means of the immunoSEQ multiplex PCR assay. Held by TCRdb, this immuneACCESS table contains in-frame sequences only and omits some clones. Under half of the omission traces to an unresolved V gene where checked; the cause of the rest is unknown. This sample lists about 71,000 clones; 75% to 85% were detected once. Of the sample, about 0.79% falls within the top ten clones. Sequences were derived from CD4+ T cells from blood, sampled 12 months after liver transplant. The source is a human patient who received a liver transplant. After a transplant, some of the T cells may come from the graft donor.

The rearrangement joins TRBV5-1 to TRBJ1-1, with 8 bases identical to TRBD1. The CDR3 loop spans 15 amino acids. J was trimmed by 0 bases and V by 6 bases; bases with no gene match: 7. The V gene's germline CDR1 is SGHRS and CDR2 YFSETQ. The CDR3 here is CASTVTGGVNTEAFF. As DNA, the CDR3 is TGCGCCAGCACCGTAACAGGGGGAGTGAACACTGAAGCTTTCTTT.

The V call is TRBV5-1, the J call TRBJ1-4; the D gene is possibly TRBD1 (6 bases). Looked up from germline, CDR1 is SGHRS and CDR2 is YFSETQ. The V and J ends lost 2 bases and 0 bases respectively, with 11 bases between them. This CDR3 spans 16 amino acids. The CDR3 sequence is CASSLITGSTNEKLFF. CDR3 DNA sequence: TGCGCCAGCAGCTTAATTACAGGGTCAACTAATGAAAAACTGTTTTTT.

V usage is TRBV28 and J usage is TRBJ1-2; possibly TRBD1 for D (6 bases). CDR3 length: 13 residues. With 7 bases removed from V and 5 bases from J, the gap between germline ends came to 14 bases. Germline values: CDR1 MDHEN, CDR2 SYDVKM. The CDR3 DNA sequence: TGTGCCAGCACCAGGGGTCTGTGGTATGGCTACACCTTC. The encoded protein is CASTRGLWYGYTF.

This chain uses TRBV6-5 with TRBJ2-7, with TRBD1 matching over 9 bases. The CDR3 is 15 residues long. CDR1 is MNHEY, CDR2 SVGAGI, per germline. J lost 2 bases, V lost 0 bases, and 2 bases had no gene match. Here the CDR3 DNA reads TGTGCCAGCAGTTACTCCGACAGGGGGACCTACGAGCAGTACTTC. Translating it yields CASSYSDRGTYEQYF.

The chain employs TRBV7-8 and TRBJ1-5; D uncertain. CDR1 is SGHVS, CDR2 FQNEAQ, per germline. With 3 bases removed from V and 5 bases from J, the gap between germline ends came to 11 bases. The CDR3 loop spans 14 amino acids. The CDR3 is CASSLSQPDQPQHF. In nucleotides, the CDR3 is TGTGCCAGCAGCTTGTCACAACCTGATCAGCCCCAGCATTTT.

In this sample, this clone turned up once. The chain joins TRBV27 to TRBJ2-7, with D possibly being TRBD1 (5 bases). Trimming left V 2 bases short and J 2 bases short, with 16 bases between. Germline V gives CDR1 MNHEY, CDR2 SMNVEV (reference sequence). The CDR3 has 16 amino acids. The CDR3 DNA reads as TGTGCCAGCAGTTTACGCAGGGCAGGCCTGACCTACGAGCAGTACTTC. Residues: CASSLRRAGLTYEQYF.

This clone was detected only a few times. J is TRBJ1-5 and V is TRBV21-1. TRBV21-1 is a pseudogene segment. The CDR3 length is 11 residues. The CDR3 DNA reads as TGTGCCAGCAGGGAGGGTAAGCCCCAGCATTTT. Encoded protein: CASREGKPQHF.

This clone occurred a few times. The J gene is TRBJ1-1, the V gene TRBV5-1, with a tentative D call TRBD1 (5 bases). Trimming pared 3 bases from V and 0 bases from J, leaving 18 bases between. This CDR3 is 17 amino acids long. Germline CDR1 reads SGHRS; CDR2 reads YFSETQ. DNA for the CDR3: TGCGCCAGCAGCTCCCCCCCGGGTGCAGGGATGAACACTGAAGCTTTCTTT. Its translation is CASSSPPGAGMNTEAFF.

This chain uses TRBV5-1 with TRBJ2-3; the match to TRBD2 covers 10 bases. This CDR3 spans 16 amino acids. CDR1 is SGHRS, CDR2 YFSETQ, per germline. The trim removed 1 base at V and 0 bases at J, leaving 2 bases unmatched. The CDR3 bases are TGCGCCAGCAGCTTGACTAGCGGGACTAGCACAGATACGCAGTATTTT. Translated, it gives CASSLTSGTSTDTQYF.

The chain uses TRBV7-9 and TRBJ1-2; 7 nucleotides align to TRBD1. With 4 bases clipped from V and 8 bases from J, the junction kept 10 bases outside the gene matches. There are 14 residues in the CDR3. Germline lookup yields CDR1 SEHNR and CDR2 FQNEAQ (reference sequence). The CDR3 protein is CASSSPTGVLGYTF. The CDR3, as DNA: TGTGCCAGCAGCTCCCCCACAGGGGTACTCGGCTACACCTTC.

This clone has a single count. J is TRBJ1-2 and V is TRBV7-2; D possibly corresponds to TRBD1 (6 bases). Germline CDR1 SGHTA, CDR2 FQGNSA. V dropped 5 bases and J dropped 1 base, with 8 bases sitting between them. The CDR3 consists of 13 residues. CDR3 residues: CASSRDNNYGYTF. The DNA of the CDR3 is TGTGCCAGCAGCCGGGACAATAACTATGGCTACACCTTC.

There are a few counts of this clone. The chain joins TRBV5-1 to TRBJ2-7; 8 bases are a match to TRBD2. CDR1 SGHRS and CDR2 YFSETQ come from the germline V gene. The V and J ends lost 7 bases and 1 base, in that order; junction bases with no gene match: 10. This CDR3 is built from 15 residues. DNA of the CDR3: TGCGCCAGCGCAACGAGCGGGAGTAGGTCCTACGAGCAGTACTTC. It encodes CASATSGSRSYEQYF.

The rearrangement uses TRBV5-4 and TRBJ2-5; D gene ambiguous. Germline V CDR1 and CDR2: SGHNT, YYREEE (reference sequence). The CDR3 runs 14 residues. Trimming took off 2 bases at V and 5 bases at J, with 13 bases between the two ends. The CDR3 sequence is CASSFGTLRETQYF. The CDR3 DNA reads TGTGCCAGCAGCTTCGGCACACTCCGGGAGACCCAGTACTTC.

CDR3 bases: TGTGCCAGCTCGCCTCCAACAGGGATGGGAGAGACCCAGTACTTC. Amino acid sequence: CASSPPTGMGETQYF. The rearrangement uses TRBV18 and TRBJ2-5; D might be TRBD1 (6 bases). Germline V gene lookup returns CDR1 KGHSH and CDR2 LQKENI. The ends were cut back, 6 bases at V and 4 bases at J, with 18 bases in the middle. The length of the CDR3 is 15 residues.

The chain is built from TRBV29-1 and TRBJ2-3; TRBD1 matches at 7 bases. This CDR3 spans 16 amino acids. Germline CDR1 reads SQVTM; CDR2 reads ANQGSEA. V dropped 4 bases and J dropped 5; count of bases not matched to a gene: 15. For the CDR3, the DNA is TGCAGCGTTGCCTTGGGCGGCAGGGGGTACCGAGATACGCAGTATTTT. Protein product: CSVALGGRGYRDTQYF.

The chain is built from TRBV28 and TRBJ2-7, with D possibly matching TRBD2 (6 bases). V gave up 7 bases and J gave up 2 bases, with 15 bases separating them. The CDR3 runs to 14 residues. Germline assignment: CDR1 MDHEN and CDR2 SYDVKM. CDR3 sequence (DNA): TGTGCCAGCACCCCCCGGGACTTAGCCTACGAGCAGTACTTC. The encoded protein is CASTPRDLAYEQYF.

This chain connects TRBV9 to TRBJ1-1; possibly TRBD1 for D (5 bases). The V gene's germline CDR1 is SGDLS and CDR2 YYNGEE. The V end was cut by 3 bases, the J end by 0 bases, with 12 bases between. The CDR3 contains 15 residues. CDR3 nucleotides: TGTGCCAGCAGCGCCCGTGGGACGGTGAACACTGAAGCTTTCTTT. Protein sequence: CASSARGTVNTEAFF. Full variable domain (remainder filled in from reference TRBV9 and TRBJ1-1): DSGVTQTPKHLITATGQRVTLRCSPRSGDLSVYWYQQSLDQGLQFLIQYYNGEERAKGNILERFSAQQFPDLHSELNLSSLELGDSALYFCASSARGTVNTEAFFGQGTRLTVV.

The chain joins TRBV19 to TRBJ2-7, with no clear D. V lost 3 bases to trimming and J lost 0 bases, with 12 bases between them. The CDR3 consists of 15 residues. Germline values: CDR1 LNHDA, CDR2 SQIVND (reference sequence). Here the CDR3 reads CASSIGPVSSYEQYF. The DNA for the CDR3 is TGTGCCAGTAGTATTGGACCGGTGAGCTCCTACGAGCAGTACTTC.

The CDR3 is CASSLIEYYGYTF. In nucleotides, the CDR3 is TGTGCCAGCAGCCTTATAGAGTACTATGGCTACACCTTC. This chain links TRBV14 with TRBJ1-2; no clear D. This CDR3 has 13 amino acids. The germline V gene encodes CDR1 SGHDN and CDR2 FVKESK. V lost 4 bases and J lost 3, with 9 bases in between.

The genes are TRBV9 and TRBJ2-1, with TRBD2 matching 11 bases. With 3 bases clipped from V and 3 bases from J, the junction kept 2 bases outside the gene matches. The CDR3 covers 15 residues. Germline CDR1 and CDR2: SGDLS and YYNGEE. This CDR3 is CASSALAGGYNEQFF. DNA for the CDR3: TGTGCCAGCAGCGCTCTAGCGGGAGGCTACAATGAGCAGTTCTTC.

This chain links TRBV19 with TRBJ1-4, with D possibly matching TRBD1 (5 bases). With 7 bases removed from V and 8 bases from J, the gap between germline ends came to 17 bases. Germline lookup yields CDR1 LNHDA and CDR2 SQIVND (reference sequence). This CDR3 region has 14 residues. The CDR3 loop is CASNRWGIGEKLFF. Written as DNA, the CDR3 is TGTGCCAGTAATCGGTGGGGGATTGGAGAAAAACTGTTTTTT.

The gene calls are TRBV5-1 and TRBJ2-3, with D perhaps matching TRBD1 (5 bases). Trimming pared 6 bases from V and 0 bases from J, leaving 17 bases between. CDR1 and CDR2 (germline): SGHRS, YFSETQ. CDR3 length equals 16 residues. This CDR3 reads CASKTVQGPSTDTQYF. Written as DNA, the CDR3 is TGCGCCAGCAAGACCGTTCAGGGCCCCAGCACAGATACGCAGTATTTT.

The chain is built from TRBV7-9 and TRBJ2-7; D is possibly TRBD2 (6 bases). The length of the CDR3 is 13 residues. Germline CDR1 reads SEHNR; CDR2 reads FQNEAQ (reference sequence). V lost 3 bases to trimming and J lost 1 base, with 7 bases between them. CDR3 sequence reads: CASSLGRSYEQYF. The CDR3 region has the DNA TGTGCCAGCAGCTTGGGGAGGTCCTACGAGCAGTACTTC.

The rearrangement links TRBV28 to TRBJ1-1; D gene ambiguous. V lost 2 bases to trimming and J lost 4 bases, with 20 bases between them. CDR1 is MDHEN and CDR2 is SYDVKM in the germline V gene. This CDR3 region has 17 residues. CDR3 sequence (DNA): TGTGCCAGCAGTTTAATGGGTATCGCGGCAGGCAGCACTGAAGCTTTCTTT. Protein sequence: CASSLMGIAAGSTEAFF.

DNA of the CDR3: TGTGCCAGCAGTGACAGAAGACGAGCCCGGGGAGATGGCTACACCTTC. It translates to CASSDRRRARGDGYTF. V gene TRBV2 combines with J gene TRBJ1-2; the D is unclear. This CDR3 has 16 residues. Trimming shortened V by 3 bases and J by 6 bases, and 20 bases separated the two germline ends. CDR1 is SNHLY, CDR2 FYNNEI, per germline.

The chain is built from TRBV2 and TRBJ1-5, with 8 bases identical to TRBD1. CDR1 and CDR2 (germline): SNHLY, FYNNEI. With V trimmed by 5 bases and J by 5 bases, 5 bases remained unmatched. There are 14 residues in the CDR3. The CDR3 here is CASSPQGADQPQHF. The CDR3 DNA is TGTGCCAGCAGTCCTCAGGGGGCGGATCAGCCCCAGCATTTT.

This rearrangement joins TRBV28 to TRBJ2-7; perhaps TRBD2 as D (5 bases). Per germline, CDR1 MDHEN and CDR2 SYDVKM. V was trimmed by 6 bases and J by 5 bases, leaving 14 bases between them. The CDR3 sequence is 13 residues long. The CDR3 coding sequence is TGTGCCAGCAGCCGGAGCCCGGGAAACGAGCAGTACTTC. Protein sequence: CASSRSPGNEQYF.